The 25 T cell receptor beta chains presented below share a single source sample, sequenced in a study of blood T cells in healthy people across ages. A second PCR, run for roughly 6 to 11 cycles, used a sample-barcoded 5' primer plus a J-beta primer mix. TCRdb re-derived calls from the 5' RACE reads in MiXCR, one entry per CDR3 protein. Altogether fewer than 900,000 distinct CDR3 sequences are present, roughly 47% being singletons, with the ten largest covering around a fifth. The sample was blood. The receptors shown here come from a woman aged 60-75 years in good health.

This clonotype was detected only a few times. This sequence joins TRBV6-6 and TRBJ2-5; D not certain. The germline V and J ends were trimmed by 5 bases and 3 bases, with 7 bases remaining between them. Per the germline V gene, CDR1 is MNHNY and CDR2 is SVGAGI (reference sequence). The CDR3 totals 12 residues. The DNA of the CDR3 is TGTGCCAGCAGTACAACAGAAGAGACCCAGTACTTC. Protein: CASSTTEETQYF.

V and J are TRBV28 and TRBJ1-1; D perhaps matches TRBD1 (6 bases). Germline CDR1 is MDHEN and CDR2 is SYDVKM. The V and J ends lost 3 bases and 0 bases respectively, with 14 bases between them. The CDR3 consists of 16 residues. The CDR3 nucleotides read TGTGCCAGCAGTTTCAACTCAGGGGCCCTGAACACTGAAGCTTTCTTT. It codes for CASSFNSGALNTEAFF.

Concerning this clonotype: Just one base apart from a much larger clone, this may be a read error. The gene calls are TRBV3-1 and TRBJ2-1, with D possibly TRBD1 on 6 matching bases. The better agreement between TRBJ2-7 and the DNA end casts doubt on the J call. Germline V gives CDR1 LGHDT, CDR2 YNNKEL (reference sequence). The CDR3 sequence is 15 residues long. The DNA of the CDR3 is TGTGCCAACAGCCCAGAAGACAGGAGTACCTACGAGCAGTACTTC. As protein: CANSPEDRSTYEQYF.

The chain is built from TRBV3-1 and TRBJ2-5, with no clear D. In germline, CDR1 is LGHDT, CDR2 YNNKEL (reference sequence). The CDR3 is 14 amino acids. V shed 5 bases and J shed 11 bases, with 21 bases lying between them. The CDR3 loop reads CASSDLPRANEQYF. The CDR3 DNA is TGTGCCAGCAGCGATCTTCCCCGGGCCAATGAGCAGTACTTC.

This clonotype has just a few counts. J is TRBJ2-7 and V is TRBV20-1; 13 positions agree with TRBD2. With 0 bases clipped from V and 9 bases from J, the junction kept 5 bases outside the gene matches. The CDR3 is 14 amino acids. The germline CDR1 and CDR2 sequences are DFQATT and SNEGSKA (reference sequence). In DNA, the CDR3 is TGCAGTGCTAGAGATACTAGCGGGGGGGCGGGGCAGTACTTC. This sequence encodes CSARDTSGGAGQYF.

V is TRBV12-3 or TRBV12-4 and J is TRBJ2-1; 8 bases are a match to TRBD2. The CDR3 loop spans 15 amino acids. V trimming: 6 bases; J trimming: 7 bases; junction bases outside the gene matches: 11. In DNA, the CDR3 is TGTGCCAGCAGGGAAGCGGGAGTTATTAGTAATGAGCAGTTCTTC. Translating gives CASREAGVISNEQFF.

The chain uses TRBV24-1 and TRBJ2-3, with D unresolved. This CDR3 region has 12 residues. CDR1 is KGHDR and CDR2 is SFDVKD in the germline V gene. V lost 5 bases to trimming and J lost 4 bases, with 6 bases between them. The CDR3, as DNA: TGTGCCACCAGTGTTCGGGCAGATACGCAGTATTTT. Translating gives CATSVRADTQYF.

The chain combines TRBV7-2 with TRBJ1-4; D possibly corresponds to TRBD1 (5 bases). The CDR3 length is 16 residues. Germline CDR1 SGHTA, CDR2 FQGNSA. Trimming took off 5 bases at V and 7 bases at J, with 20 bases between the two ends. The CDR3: CASSPHQQGVVEKLFF. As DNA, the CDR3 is TGTGCCAGCAGCCCTCACCAACAAGGGGTGGTTGAAAAACTGTTTTTT.

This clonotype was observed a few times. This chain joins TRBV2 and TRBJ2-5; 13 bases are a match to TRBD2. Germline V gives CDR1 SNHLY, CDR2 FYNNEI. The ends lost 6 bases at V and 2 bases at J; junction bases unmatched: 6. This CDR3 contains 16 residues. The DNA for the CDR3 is TGTGCCAGCAGGGACGGACTAGCGGGAGAACAAGAGACCCAGTACTTC. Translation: CASRDGLAGEQETQYF.

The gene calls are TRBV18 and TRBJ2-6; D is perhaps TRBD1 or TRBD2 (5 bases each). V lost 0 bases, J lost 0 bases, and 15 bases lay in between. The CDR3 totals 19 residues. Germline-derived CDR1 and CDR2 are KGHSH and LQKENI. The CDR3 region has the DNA TGTGCCAGCTCACCACCGGGGGTCTACGTTAGCTCTGGGGCCAACGTCCTGACTTTC. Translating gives CASSPPGVYVSSGANVLTF.

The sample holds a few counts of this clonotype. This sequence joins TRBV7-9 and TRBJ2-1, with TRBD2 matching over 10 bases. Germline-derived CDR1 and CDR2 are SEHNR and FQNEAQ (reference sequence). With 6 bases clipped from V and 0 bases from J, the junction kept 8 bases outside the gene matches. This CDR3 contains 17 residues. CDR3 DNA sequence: TGTGCCAGCAGACTCACTAGCGGGGTGAGCTCCTACAATGAGCAGTTCTTC. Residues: CASRLTSGVSSYNEQFF.

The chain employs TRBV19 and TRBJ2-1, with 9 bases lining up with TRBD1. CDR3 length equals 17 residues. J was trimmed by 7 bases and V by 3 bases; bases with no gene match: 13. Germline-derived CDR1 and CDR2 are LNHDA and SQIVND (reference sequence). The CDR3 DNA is TGTGCCAGTAGTATGTCTAAGGGGACAGGGAGGAGGAATGAGCAGTTCTTC. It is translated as CASSMSKGTGRRNEQFF.

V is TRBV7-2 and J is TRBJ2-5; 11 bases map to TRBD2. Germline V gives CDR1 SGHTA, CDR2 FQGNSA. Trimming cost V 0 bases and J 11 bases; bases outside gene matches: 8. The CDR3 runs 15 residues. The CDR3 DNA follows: TGTGCCAGCAGCTTAGCAACTAGCGGGAGTAATGAGCAGTACTTC. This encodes CASSLATSGSNEQYF.

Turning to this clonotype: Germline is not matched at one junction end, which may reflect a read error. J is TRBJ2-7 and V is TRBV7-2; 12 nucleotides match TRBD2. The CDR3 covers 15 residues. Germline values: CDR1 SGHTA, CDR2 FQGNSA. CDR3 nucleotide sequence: TGTGCCGGCAGCGTAAAACTAGCGGGAGGTGACGAGCAGTACTTC. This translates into CAGSVKLAGGDEQYF. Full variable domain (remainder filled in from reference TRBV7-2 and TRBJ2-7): GAGVSQSPSNKVTEKGKDVELRCDPISGHTALYWYRQSLGQGLEFLIYFQGNSAPDKSGLPSDRFSAERTGGSVSTLTIQRTQQEDSAVYLCAGSVKLAGGDEQYFGPGTRLTVT.

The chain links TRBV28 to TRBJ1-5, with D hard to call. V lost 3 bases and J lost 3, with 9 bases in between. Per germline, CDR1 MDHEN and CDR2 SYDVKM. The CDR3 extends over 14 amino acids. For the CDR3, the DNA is TGTGCCAGCAGTTTTGAGGGTACCAATCAGCCCCAGCATTTT. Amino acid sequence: CASSFEGTNQPQHF. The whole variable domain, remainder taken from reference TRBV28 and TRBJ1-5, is DVKVTQSSRYLVKRTGEKVFLECVQDMDHENMFWYRQDPGLGLRLIYFSYDVKMKEKGDIPEGYSVSREKKERFSLILESASTNQTSMYLCASSFEGTNQPQHFGDGTRLSIL.

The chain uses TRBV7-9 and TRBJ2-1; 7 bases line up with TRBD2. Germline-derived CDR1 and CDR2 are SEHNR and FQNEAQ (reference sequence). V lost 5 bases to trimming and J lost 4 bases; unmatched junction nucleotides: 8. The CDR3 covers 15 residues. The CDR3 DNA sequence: TGTGCCAGCAGCCCCCGAAGCGGGGTTTACAATGAGCAGTTCTTC. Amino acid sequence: CASSPRSGVYNEQFF.

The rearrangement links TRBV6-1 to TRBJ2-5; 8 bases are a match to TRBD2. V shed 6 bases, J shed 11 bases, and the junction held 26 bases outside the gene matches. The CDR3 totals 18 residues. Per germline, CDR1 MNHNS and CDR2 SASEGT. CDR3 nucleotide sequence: TGTGCCAGCAGCCCTCCCCCCATCGGGAGGGGTGGTGTCGATGAGCAGTACTTC. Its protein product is CASSPPPIGRGGVDEQYF.

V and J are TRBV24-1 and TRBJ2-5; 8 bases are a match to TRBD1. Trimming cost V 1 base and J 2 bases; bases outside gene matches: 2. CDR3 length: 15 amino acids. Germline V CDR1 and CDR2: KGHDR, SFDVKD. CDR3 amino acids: CATSDFGQGQETQYF. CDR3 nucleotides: TGTGCCACCAGTGATTTCGGACAGGGTCAAGAGACCCAGTACTTC.

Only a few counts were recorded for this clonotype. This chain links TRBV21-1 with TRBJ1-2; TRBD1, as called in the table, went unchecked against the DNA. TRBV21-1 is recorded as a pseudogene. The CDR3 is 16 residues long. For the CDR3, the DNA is TGTGCCAGCAGCAAACCTATAAGGGGGGAACCATATGGCTACACCTTC. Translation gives CASSKPIRGEPYGYTF.

The CDR3 nucleotides read TGTGCCAGCAGTGACCGAGGGCACTCAAGAGGCTACGAGCAGTACTTC. Translation: CASSDRGHSRGYEQYF. The genes are TRBV2 and TRBJ2-7, with D perhaps matching TRBD2 (5 bases). V was clipped by 3 bases and J by 3 bases, with 18 bases between them. Germline-derived CDR1 and CDR2 are SNHLY and FYNNEI. The CDR3 consists of 16 residues.

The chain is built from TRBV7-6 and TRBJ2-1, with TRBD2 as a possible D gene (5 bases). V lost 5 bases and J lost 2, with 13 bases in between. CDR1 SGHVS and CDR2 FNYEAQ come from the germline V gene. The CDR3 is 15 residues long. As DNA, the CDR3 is TGTGCCAGCAGCCCTCGAGAGGGTGCCTACAATGAGCAGTTCTTC. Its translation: CASSPREGAYNEQFF. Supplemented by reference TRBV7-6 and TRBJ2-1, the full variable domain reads GAGVSQSPRYKVTKRGQDVALRCDPISGHVSLYWYRQALGQGPEFLTYFNYEAQQDKSGLPNDRFSAERPEGSISTLTIQRTEQRDSAMYRCASSPREGAYNEQFFGPGTRLTVL.

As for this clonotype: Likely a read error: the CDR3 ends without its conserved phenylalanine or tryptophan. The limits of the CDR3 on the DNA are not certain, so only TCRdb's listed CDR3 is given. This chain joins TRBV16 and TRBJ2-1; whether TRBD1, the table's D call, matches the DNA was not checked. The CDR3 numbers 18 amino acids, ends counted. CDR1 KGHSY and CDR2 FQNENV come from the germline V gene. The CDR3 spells CASSQSGQALTYGYTFGS.

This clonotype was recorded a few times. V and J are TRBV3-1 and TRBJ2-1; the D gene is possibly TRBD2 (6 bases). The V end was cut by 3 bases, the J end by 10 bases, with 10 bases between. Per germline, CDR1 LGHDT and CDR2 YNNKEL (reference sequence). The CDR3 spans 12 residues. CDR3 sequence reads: CASSQLASEQFF. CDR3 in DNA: TGTGCCAGCAGCCAGCTAGCGTCGGAGCAGTTCTTC.

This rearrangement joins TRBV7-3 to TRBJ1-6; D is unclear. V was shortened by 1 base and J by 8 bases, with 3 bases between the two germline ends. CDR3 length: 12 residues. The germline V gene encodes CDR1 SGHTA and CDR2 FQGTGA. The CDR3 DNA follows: TGTGCCAGCAGCTTAATGGATTCACCCCTCCACTTT. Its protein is CASSLMDSPLHF.

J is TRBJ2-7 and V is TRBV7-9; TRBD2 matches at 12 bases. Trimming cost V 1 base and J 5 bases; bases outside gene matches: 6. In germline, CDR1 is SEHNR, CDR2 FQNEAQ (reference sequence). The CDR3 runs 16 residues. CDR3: CASSLGLAGGVDEQYF. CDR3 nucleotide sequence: TGTGCCAGCAGCTTAGGGCTAGCGGGAGGGGTCGACGAGCAGTACTTC.